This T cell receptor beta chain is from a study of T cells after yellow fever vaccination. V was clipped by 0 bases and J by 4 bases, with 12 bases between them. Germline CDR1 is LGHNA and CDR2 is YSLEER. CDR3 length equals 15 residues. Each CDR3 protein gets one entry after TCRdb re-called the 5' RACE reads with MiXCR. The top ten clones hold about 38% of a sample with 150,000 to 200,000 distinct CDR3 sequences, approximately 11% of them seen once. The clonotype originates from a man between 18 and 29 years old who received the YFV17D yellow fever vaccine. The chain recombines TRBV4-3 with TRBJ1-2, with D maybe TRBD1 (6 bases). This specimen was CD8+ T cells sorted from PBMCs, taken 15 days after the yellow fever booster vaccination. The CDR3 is CASSQDRGGGYGYTF. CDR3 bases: TGCGCCAGCAGCCAAGATAGGGGGGGAGGCTATGGCTACACCTTC.